One and the same sample provided the 14 T cell receptor beta chains below, sequenced in a study of shared clonotypes between healthy human individuals. Sequencing used immunoSEQ multiplex PCR; TCRdb keeps in-frame clones, though not all of them. The sample records a few million clones, roughly 93% being singletons. Terminally differentiated effector memory CD45RA+ cells were excluded from the naive CD8 cells, which were CD45RO-negative and positively selected for CCR7. The sequencing sample was made of naive CD8+ T cells from PBMCs. The receptors come from a man aged 18 to 30 in good health. Some clones in this sample may be carry-over from other donors' samples.

About this clone itself: The sample carries other DNA sequences with the same CDR3. The chain has TRBV4-3 and TRBJ2-7, with 8 bases lining up with TRBD1. V trimming: 1 base; J trimming: 0 bases; junction bases outside the gene matches: 5. Germline V CDR1 and CDR2: LGHNA, YSLEER. The CDR3 is 16 residues long. CDR3 nucleotides: TGCGCCAGCAGCCAAGGGACAGGGCTAAGCTCCTACGAGCAGTACTTC. It codes for CASSQGTGLSSYEQYF.

The rearrangement joins TRBV10-2 to TRBJ2-7; tentatively, D is TRBD1 (6 bases). The V gene's germline CDR1 is WSHSY and CDR2 SAAADI. The V gene lost 1 base and the J gene lost 3 bases, with 13 bases spanning the gap. The CDR3 loop spans 15 amino acids. CDR3 bases: TGCGCCAGCAGTGAGTTTGCAGGGGTAGTCTACGAGCAGTACTTC. Its protein product is CASSEFAGVVYEQYF.

The chain joins TRBV19 to TRBJ2-3, with D perhaps TRBD2 (5 bases). The V end lost 4 bases, the J end lost 5 bases, and 28 bases lay between the germline ends. From germline, CDR1 is LNHDA and CDR2 SQIVND (reference sequence). This CDR3 is 19 amino acids long. The CDR3 spells CASSTSDLATLTILDTQYF. DNA for the CDR3: TGTGCCAGTAGTACGTCAGACCTAGCTACGCTCACAATCTTAGATACGCAGTATTTT.

The chain uses TRBV27 and TRBJ2-3; 9 nucleotides line up with TRBD2. There are 15 residues in the CDR3. Germline CDR1 is MNHEY and CDR2 is SMNVEV (reference sequence). The V segment lost 8 bases and the J segment 1 base; nucleotides outside the gene matches: 7. The CDR3 here is CASGPLAGGTDTQYF. The CDR3, as DNA: TGTGCCAGCGGGCCACTAGCGGGCGGCACAGATACGCAGTATTTT.

The chain couples TRBV30 to TRBJ1-2; D gene unclear. The CDR3 loop spans 14 amino acids. The germline V gene has CDR1 GTSNPN and CDR2 SVGIG (reference sequence). Trimming shortened V by 0 bases and J by 5 bases, and 13 bases separated the two germline ends. CDR3 region: CAWSVPGGWYGYTF. DNA for the CDR3: TGTGCCTGGAGTGTACCTGGAGGGTGGTATGGCTACACCTTC.

CDR3 DNA: TGTGCCAGCAGCTCGAGTCGGTGGGGGCCGAACGGAGCCAATGAGCAGTTCTTC. Translation gives CASSSSRWGPNGANEQFF. The gene calls are TRBV7-9 and TRBJ2-1, with a weak D call TRBD1 (6 bases). V lost 4 bases and J 6 bases, leaving 25 bases between the germline ends. Looked up from germline, CDR1 is SEHNR and CDR2 is FQNEAQ (reference sequence). The CDR3 consists of 18 residues.

This clone was recorded only once. The rearrangement uses TRBV27 and TRBJ2-7; 8 nucleotides match TRBD2. The CDR3 length is 16 residues. Germline values: CDR1 MNHEY, CDR2 SMNVEV (reference sequence). V trimming: 5 bases; J trimming: 3 bases; junction bases outside the gene matches: 12. The CDR3 reads CASSPAGAGVFYEQYF. The CDR3 DNA is TGTGCCAGCAGTCCCGCCGGAGCGGGAGTCTTCTACGAGCAGTACTTC.

This sequence joins TRBV27 and TRBJ1-1; unclear D gene. Germline CDR1 and CDR2: MNHEY and SMNVEV (reference sequence). The CDR3 has 15 amino acids. V lost 0 bases and J 4 bases, leaving 12 bases between the germline ends. The CDR3: CASSLSLRGGTEAFF. For the CDR3, the DNA is TGTGCCAGCAGTTTATCCCTTCGGGGAGGCACTGAAGCTTTCTTT.

The V gene is TRBV9, the J gene TRBJ2-1; no firm D call. The CDR3 runs to 15 residues. Trimming removed 0 bases at V and 5 bases at J, with 12 bases between. CDR1 is SGDLS, CDR2 YYNGEE, per germline. The DNA for the CDR3 is TGTGCCAGCAGCGTAGCTGGCAGGCCCAACAATGAGCAGTTCTTC. Translating gives CASSVAGRPNNEQFF.

V is TRBV29-1 and J is TRBJ2-1; 8 bases match TRBD1. After removal of 4 bases from V and 8 bases from J, the junction contained 10 bases not matched to a gene. Germline V gives CDR1 SQVTM, CDR2 ANQGSEA. The CDR3 extends over 14 amino acids. The CDR3 DNA is TGCAGCGTTGGGGGGCAGGGGGCTTTTGATGAGCAGTTCTTC. It yields the protein CSVGGQGAFDEQFF.

This clone has just one count. V and J are TRBV4-1 and TRBJ1-1; D gene ambiguous. Germline V gives CDR1 MGHRA, CDR2 YSYEKL. The V end lost 4 bases, the J end lost 1 base, and 10 bases lay between the germline ends. The CDR3 is 14 residues long. The CDR3: CASSPGFSNTEAFF. The DNA of the CDR3 is TGCGCCAGCAGCCCAGGTTTTTCGAACACTGAAGCTTTCTTT.

The rearrangement joins TRBV13 to TRBJ2-2; D is uncertain. This CDR3 has 13 amino acids. The ends were cut back, 4 bases at V and 5 bases at J, with 8 bases in the middle. Germline V CDR1 and CDR2: PRHDT, FYEKMQ (reference sequence). The DNA for the CDR3 is TGTGCCAGCAGCTCCTGGGGTACCGGGGAGCTGTTTTTT. As protein: CASSSWGTGELFF. The full variable domain, in which reference TRBV13 and TRBJ2-2 provide the parts outside the CDR3, is AAGVIQSPRHLIKEKRETATLKCYPIPRHDTVYWYQQGPGQDPQFLISFYEKMQSDKGSIPDRFSAQQFSDYHSELNMSSLELGDSALYFCASSSWGTGELFFGEGSRLTVL.

This clone appeared once. This chain uses TRBV6-6 with TRBJ1-1, with unresolved D. The V and J ends lost 0 bases and 4 bases respectively, with 12 bases between them. CDR1 MNHNY and CDR2 SVGAGI come from the germline V gene (reference sequence). This CDR3 spans 15 amino acids. In DNA, the CDR3 is TGTGCCAGCAGTTACTCGAGGGTTGGCGGCACTGAAGCTTTCTTT. Encoded protein: CASSYSRVGGTEAFF.

The CDR3 bases are TGCGCCAGCAGCCGGACAGAGAACACTGAAGCTTTCTTT. As protein: CASSRTENTEAFF. The gene calls are TRBV4-3 and TRBJ1-1; tentatively, D is TRBD1 (6 bases). Per germline, CDR1 LGHNA and CDR2 YSLEER. The CDR3 has 13 amino acids. The V end was cut by 4 bases, the J end by 1 base, with 7 bases between.